This TCR beta chain was found in a study of T cell clusters in autoimmune cytopenias. TRB rearrangements were amplified by touch-down multiplex PCR with mixed TRB-A/B primers. TCRdb reanalyzed the multiplex PCR reads, giving one entry per CDR3 protein sequence and no DNA. The table lists more than 4,000 distinct CDR3 sequences, with more than 45% in the top ten. Each sample's input was approximately 0.25 ug genomic DNA, 35,000 to 40,000 genome equivalents. These same data were also listed under a study on T cell repertoires in aging, cancer and after chemotherapy. That investigation notes: Untreated cancer patients had significantly lower blood TCR diversity than age-matched healthy donors.

Sequencing was done on a sample of peripheral blood. The source is a human donor in good health.

The CDR3 here is CASRPTDRGRPEQYF. This chain joins TRBV6-5 and TRBJ2-7; the TCRdb call, TRBD1, lacks DNA for checking. Germline V gene data show CDR1 as MNHEY and CDR2 as SVGAGI. The CDR3 contains 15 residues.